This T cell receptor (beta chain) came from a study of Ad26.COV2.S vaccination and SARS-CoV-2 variants. Treatment reported: 15 to 20 received Ad26.COV2.S at low or high dose, single or two shots; a few received placebo; per-sample allocation not given. The investigators took samples on day 63 after the first vaccine or placebo injection. Assay used: immunoSEQ multiplex PCR; TCRdb lists only in-frame clones, some missing. Here the sample spans around 300,000 clones, about 87% being singletons. V was cut by 2 bases and J by 5 bases, with 13 bases left in between. The CDR3 has 15 residues. Germline CDR1 is SGHRS and CDR2 is YFSETQ.

The source was peripheral blood, collected in a trial of Ad26.COV2.S vaccine versus placebo. V and J are TRBV5-1 and TRBJ1-4, with D hard to call. This clonotype was obtained from a person between 18 and 60 years old who received the Ad26.COV2.S COVID-19 vaccine or a placebo. CDR3 in amino acids: CASSFVSPKNEKLFF. The CDR3 DNA sequence: TGCGCCAGCAGCTTCGTCTCACCCAAAAATGAAAAACTGTTTTTT.